This paragraph covers one T cell receptor beta chain sequence. Its cognate antigen is unknown. The sample is drawn from a study of T cells in Graves' hyperthyroidism and ophthalmopathy. Study-level results: Separating ophthalmopathy from stable hyperthyroidism was achieved by a 13 V-J model.

There were TCR beta CDR3 regions amplified from RNA transcripts. Using the HTBI primer set, a first-round RT-PCR was run on the TCR CDR3. TCRdb passed the multiplex PCR reads through MiXCR, listing each CDR3 protein once. The data show fewer than 500,000 distinct CDR3 sequences, 13% seen once. V was cut by 8 bases and J by 10 bases, with 12 bases left in between. This CDR3 comprises 11 residues. The germline gives CDR1 SEHNR, CDR2 FQNEAQ (reference sequence). Sequencing was done on a sample of blood. V is TRBV7-9 and J is TRBJ2-1, with D possibly being TRBD1 (6 bases). The clonotype originates from a man younger than 40 with Graves' hyperthyroidism that later progressed to Graves' ophthalmopathy. This CDR3 reads CASALQGEQFF. The CDR3 DNA sequence: TGTGCCAGCGCTCTCCAGGGGGAGCAGTTCTTC.